Below, 25 T cell receptor beta chains from the same sample are listed, as sequenced in a study of PD-L1 blockade in urothelial cancer (dated by TCRdb to 2016 to 2017). Library method: the immunoSEQ multiplex PCR assay. TCRdb holds this immuneACCESS table with in-frame rearrangements only. Some clones are missing; in checked studies, unresolved V genes explain under half, and the rest has no known cause. In all, the sample holds tens of thousands of clones, and 75% to 90% of those were seen once. The ten largest clones represent 14% to 15% of the sample. This specimen's time point label, interpreted: pretreatment peripheral blood. The sequencing here drew on PBMCs, taken around atezolizumab (anti-PD-L1) treatment. The receptors stem from a man aged 60 to 69 with urothelial cancer.

The chain is built from TRBV5-4 and TRBJ1-1, with a possible D match to TRBD1 (6 bases). Germline-derived CDR1 and CDR2 are SGHNT and YYREEE (reference sequence). V shed 3 bases and J shed 3 bases, with 6 bases lying between them. The length of the CDR3 is 12 residues. This chain's CDR3 is CASSYRDTEAFF. DNA of the CDR3: TGTGCCAGCAGCTACAGGGACACTGAAGCTTTCTTT. The variable domain in full, completed from reference TRBV5-4 and TRBJ1-1, reads ETGVTQSPTHLIKTRGQQVTLRCSSQSGHNTVSWYQQALGQGPQFIFQYYREEENGRGNFPPRFSGLQFPNYSSELNVNALELDDSALYLCASSYRDTEAFFGQGTRLTVV.

This chain joins TRBV15 and TRBJ2-4; 10 nucleotides line up with TRBD2. In germline, CDR1 is LNHNV, CDR2 YYDKDF (reference sequence). V trimming: 9 bases; J trimming: 0 bases; junction bases outside the gene matches: 5. The CDR3 runs to 15 residues. The CDR3 loop reads CATGAGGEAKNIQYF. As DNA, the CDR3 is TGTGCCACTGGAGCGGGGGGGGAAGCCAAAAACATTCAGTACTTC.

The sample holds one count of this clone. The chain uses TRBV19 and TRBJ1-2; D is unclear. The germline gives CDR1 LNHDA, CDR2 SQIVND (reference sequence). The CDR3 extends over 15 amino acids. V was pared by 2 bases and J by 2 bases, with 12 bases between. The CDR3 is CASSILSAVNYGYTF. DNA of the CDR3: TGTGCCAGTAGTATATTAAGCGCTGTCAACTATGGCTACACCTTC.

In its sample, this clone was seen once. V and J are TRBV5-4 and TRBJ2-1, with TRBD1 identical over 10 bases. CDR3 length: 13 residues. In germline, CDR1 is SGHNT, CDR2 YYREEE (reference sequence). The trim removed 4 bases at V and 8 bases at J, leaving 3 bases unmatched. This CDR3 reads CASSRDRGYEQFF. The CDR3 bases are TGTGCCAGCAGCCGGGACAGGGGATATGAGCAGTTCTTC.

The gene calls are TRBV7-6 and TRBJ1-4; 7 nucleotides match TRBD1. There are 14 residues in the CDR3. Germline lookup yields CDR1 SGHVS and CDR2 FNYEAQ. J was trimmed by 8 bases and V by 5 bases; bases with no gene match: 8. As DNA, the CDR3 is TGTGCCAGCAGCCCTACAGGGGCCCGAGAAAAACTGTTTTTT. Its translation: CASSPTGAREKLFF.

This clone was detected once. V is TRBV4-2 and J is TRBJ2-3; TRBD2 matches at 7 bases. With V trimmed by 1 base and J by 3 bases, 7 bases remained unmatched. This CDR3 region has 16 residues. The germline V gene has CDR1 LGHNA and CDR2 YNFKEQ. This chain's CDR3 is CASSQGKTGGTDTQYF. For the CDR3, the DNA is TGTGCCAGCAGCCAAGGCAAAACCGGGGGGACAGATACGCAGTATTTT.

V usage is TRBV29-1 and J usage is TRBJ2-2; a weak D match, TRBD1 (5 bases). From germline, CDR1 is SQVTM and CDR2 ANQGSEA. V was clipped by 1 base and J by 5 bases, with 11 bases between them. The CDR3 is 14 residues long. The CDR3 bases are TGCAGCGTTGAAGGCAGGGATTCGACCGGGGAGCTGTTTTTT. This encodes CSVEGRDSTGELFF.

This clone was recorded once. J is TRBJ2-7 and V is TRBV5-4; 8 nucleotides match TRBD1. V shed 0 bases and J 1 base; nucleotides not matched to a gene: 3. The CDR3 has 15 amino acids. Germline V gene sequence: CDR1 SGHNT, CDR2 YYREEE (reference sequence). The CDR3 here is CASSLGTGLSYEQYF. CDR3 in DNA: TGTGCCAGCAGCTTGGGGACAGGGTTGTCCTACGAGCAGTACTTC. Drawing the rest from reference TRBV5-4 and TRBJ2-7, the complete variable domain is ETGVTQSPTHLIKTRGQQVTLRCSSQSGHNTVSWYQQALGQGPQFIFQYYREEENGRGNFPPRFSGLQFPNYSSELNVNALELDDSALYLCASSLGTGLSYEQYFGPGTRLTVT.

This rearrangement joins TRBV2 to TRBJ2-1, with 8 bases lining up with TRBD1. Per the germline V gene, CDR1 is SNHLY and CDR2 is FYNNEI. This CDR3 contains 14 residues. Trimming removed 6 bases from V and 4 bases from J; junction bases left unmatched: 5. The CDR3 nucleotides read TGTGCCAGCAGCCGGGACAGGTCGTACAATGAGCAGTTCTTC. Protein: CASSRDRSYNEQFF.

The rearrangement joins TRBV30 to TRBJ1-2; 9 nucleotides align to TRBD1. From germline, CDR1 is GTSNPN and CDR2 SVGIG (reference sequence). The CDR3 loop spans 11 amino acids. The V and J ends lost 2 bases and 13 bases, in that order; junction bases with no gene match: 5. In DNA, the CDR3 is TGTGCCTGGAGTCACGGGACAGGGCGCACCTTC. Its translation is CAWSHGTGRTF.

This clone appeared once. The rearrangement links TRBV6-6 to TRBJ1-2; weak D call: TRBD1 (6 bases). Looked up from germline, CDR1 is MNHNY and CDR2 is SVGAGI (reference sequence). V lost 4 bases and J 7 bases, leaving 16 bases between the germline ends. The CDR3 has 14 amino acids. The CDR3 protein is CASSFEGVPSGYTF. The CDR3 nucleotides are TGTGCCAGCAGTTTCGAGGGGGTTCCCAGTGGCTACACCTTC.

The chain recombines TRBV28 with TRBJ2-7; tentatively, D is TRBD2 (6 bases). CDR1 is MDHEN, CDR2 SYDVKM, per germline. The CDR3 covers 13 residues. V lost 10 bases, J lost 0 bases, and 13 bases lay in between. CDR3 residues: CATGDGSSYEQYF. CDR3 nucleotides: TGTGCCACGGGAGACGGAAGCTCCTACGAGCAGTACTTC.

This clone has just a few counts. The V and J genes are TRBV13 and TRBJ2-7, with a tentative D call TRBD1 (6 bases). Germline assignment: CDR1 PRHDT and CDR2 FYEKMQ (reference sequence). The V end lost 8 bases, the J end lost 6 bases, and 14 bases lay between the germline ends. This CDR3 has 12 residues. The CDR3 here is CASGTGIGEQYF. The CDR3 DNA reads as TGTGCCAGCGGTACAGGGATCGGCGAGCAGTACTTC.

This clone was seen a few times. The V and J genes are TRBV30 and TRBJ1-5; maybe TRBD1 (6 bases). The CDR3 contains 16 residues. The germline V and J ends were trimmed by 2 bases and 0 bases, with 14 bases remaining between them. Germline assignment: CDR1 GTSNPN and CDR2 SVGIG (reference sequence). The CDR3 here is CAWSWGGSYSNQPQHF. The DNA for the CDR3 is TGTGCCTGGAGTTGGGGGGGCAGTTATAGCAATCAGCCCCAGCATTTT.

This clone was observed a few times. This chain uses TRBV28 with TRBJ1-2; D gene uncertain. Germline CDR1 and CDR2: MDHEN and SYDVKM. There are 13 residues in the CDR3. V gave up 6 bases and J gave up 8 bases, with 16 bases separating them. CDR3 coding DNA: TGTGCCAGCAGCCCCTTAAGAGGCGGGGGCTACACCTTC. Translation gives CASSPLRGGGYTF.

V gene TRBV7-2 combines with J gene TRBJ2-5; D may be TRBD2 (7 bases). This CDR3 is 14 amino acids long. CDR1 is SGHTA and CDR2 is FQGNSA in the germline V gene. V was clipped by 7 bases and J by 5 bases, with 17 bases between them. The CDR3 DNA is TGTGCCAGCACCAAGGGGGGGGGTAGGGAGACCCAGTACTTC. It codes for CASTKGGGRETQYF. The whole variable domain, filled in from reference TRBV7-2 and TRBJ2-5, reads GAGVSQSPSNKVTEKGKDVELRCDPISGHTALYWYRQSLGQGLEFLIYFQGNSAPDKSGLPSDRFSAERTGGSVSTLTIQRTQQEDSAVYLCASTKGGGRETQYFGPGTRLLVL.

In this sample, this clone turned up a few times. This chain links TRBV14 with TRBJ1-4, with TRBD1 identical over 7 bases. Trimming removed 8 bases from V and 8 bases from J; junction bases left unmatched: 14. This CDR3 has 15 amino acids. The germline gives CDR1 SGHDN, CDR2 FVKESK. The DNA for the CDR3 is TGTGCCAGCTCAAGGCTGGGACAGTTAGGGGAAAAACTGTTTTTT. It codes for CASSRLGQLGEKLFF.

V usage is TRBV19 and J usage is TRBJ1-1, with a weak D call TRBD1 (5 bases). The V gene's germline CDR1 is LNHDA and CDR2 SQIVND (reference sequence). The CDR3 totals 14 residues. The V and J ends lost 3 bases and 7 bases respectively, with 15 bases between them. The CDR3 sequence is CASSMGRGTNEAFF. CDR3 nucleotides: TGTGCCAGTAGTATGGGGCGGGGGACGAATGAAGCTTTCTTT.

V and J are TRBV11-3 and TRBJ1-2; D unclear. Looked up from germline, CDR1 is SGHNT and CDR2 is YENEEA. CDR3 length equals 15 residues. Trimming stripped 3 bases from V and 7 bases from J, with 18 bases between. The CDR3 region is CASSLGQGGMGGYTF. For the CDR3, the DNA is TGTGCCAGCAGCTTGGGCCAAGGAGGGATGGGTGGCTACACCTTC.

V and J are TRBV5-1 and TRBJ2-2; 10 bases are shared with TRBD1. Looked up from germline, CDR1 is SGHRS and CDR2 is YFSETQ. This CDR3 spans 15 amino acids. Trimming removed 4 bases from V and 4 bases from J; junction bases left unmatched: 4. The CDR3 nucleotides are TGCGCCAGCAGCCCGGACAGGGGGATCACCGGGGAGCTGTTTTTT. Protein product: CASSPDRGITGELFF.

The rearrangement links TRBV5-1 to TRBJ2-7, with 11 nucleotides matching TRBD1. V shed 0 bases and J 3 bases; nucleotides not matched to a gene: 5. Looked up from germline, CDR1 is SGHRS and CDR2 is YFSETQ. The CDR3 spans 16 residues. The CDR3 here is CASSLVGQGGNYEQYF. The CDR3 DNA sequence: TGCGCCAGCAGCTTGGTGGGACAGGGGGGCAACTACGAGCAGTACTTC.

The genes are TRBV5-8 and TRBJ1-2; 10 bases are a match to TRBD1. The CDR3 loop spans 13 amino acids. Germline values: CDR1 SGHTS, CDR2 YDEGEE. Trimming at V came to 5 bases and at J to 8 bases, leaving 6 bases not matched to a gene. CDR3 in DNA: TGTGCCAGCAGTCCCGGGACAGGGGACGGCTACACCTTC. Amino acid sequence: CASSPGTGDGYTF.

The chain carries TRBV5-1 and TRBJ1-1; 10 nucleotides match TRBD1. The ends lost 4 bases at V and 1 base at J; junction bases unmatched: 10. The CDR3 spans 17 residues. Germline V CDR1 and CDR2: SGHRS, YFSETQ. CDR3 in DNA: TGCGCCAGCAGCCATGATCCGGGACAGGGGAGGAACACTGAAGCTTTCTTT. Translating it yields CASSHDPGQGRNTEAFF.

V usage is TRBV6-6 and J usage is TRBJ2-5, with TRBD1 identical over 7 bases. The J segment lost 1 base and the V segment lost 6 bases, leaving 2 bases of the junction unmatched. Germline-derived CDR1 and CDR2 are MNHNY and SVGAGI (reference sequence). The CDR3 length is 13 residues. In DNA, the CDR3 is TGTGCCAGCAGGAGGGACAGCCAAGAGACCCAGTACTTC. Translating it yields CASRRDSQETQYF.

This clone was seen more than once but under ten times. The gene calls are TRBV7-2 and TRBJ2-3, with 13 bases that match TRBD2. Looked up from germline, CDR1 is SGHTA and CDR2 is FQGNSA. The CDR3 consists of 17 residues. The trim removed 3 bases at V and 4 bases at J, leaving 7 bases unmatched. In DNA, the CDR3 is TGTGCCAGCAGCTTGAGGACTAGCGGGGGTCATGCAGATACGCAGTATTTT. This translates into CASSLRTSGGHADTQYF.